The text below deals with one T cell receptor (beta chain). Its target is not known. A read error may explain this, as a much larger clone is one base away. Bulk tissue was left unsorted, and RNA and DNA were co-extracted from 20-30 mg of it. Cases comprised patients with primary liver carcinoma who received surgical resection. The patients lived with chronic HBV infection and had not yet received any treatment. This specimen comes from a study of tumor-infiltrating lymphocytes in primary liver carcinoma. Background on the study: Each sample had roughly 3.5 to 7.5 million productive TCRbeta reads regardless of tissue type. Notes on the study in general: With p = 0.039, the top-250-clone fraction in tumors significantly exceeded that in blood.

From approximately 450 ng total RNA, TCR beta cDNA was generated with a primer in the constant region. Modified slightly, ARM-PCR produced TCR beta libraries over three nested multiplex PCR rounds. The first two PCR rounds used TRBV1-TRBV30 forward primers with a C-beta reverse primer, approximately 11 cycles each. TCRdb re-called the multiplex PCR reads through MiXCR, storing one row per CDR3 protein. The sample carries about 92,000 distinct CDR3 sequences, about 73% recorded once. Germline V gives CDR1 SEHNR, CDR2 FQNEAQ (reference sequence). The CDR3 extends over 16 amino acids. The V and J ends lost 1 base and 2 bases respectively, with 15 bases between them.

The receptor was isolated from a man in his forties with primary liver carcinoma and hepatitis B virus infection. The specimen was tumor-adjacent normal liver tissue. The chain links TRBV7-9 to TRBJ2-7; D gene uncertain. In DNA, the CDR3 is TGTGCCAGCAGCTTAGGGCTAGTGGCCTCCACCTACGAGCAGTACTTC. Its protein product is CASSLGLVASTYEQYF.